The subject of this entry is one T cell receptor (beta chain). Authors' methods: Amplification of reference gene primers provided the estimated nucleated cell counts. Profiled with immunoSEQ multiplex PCR; TCRdb holds only in-frame clones, not every one. V and J calls and clone size are those listed in that table; D and trimming were worked out from the DNA. The data contain around 230,000 clones, roughly nine tenths of them singletons. The data derive from a study of blood T cell repertoires in COVID-19. Study-level background: Some COVID-19 samples were acute and others convalescent; all came from the United States, Italy and Spain.

Germline V CDR1 and CDR2: LNHDA, SQIVND (reference sequence). The CDR3 has 14 residues. Trimming left V 5 bases short and J 2 bases short, with 12 bases between. The clonotype originates from a man aged 55 to 70 who had recovered from COVID-19. The source material was peripheral blood. The chain couples TRBV19 to TRBJ1-2; perhaps TRBD1 as D (6 bases). The CDR3 DNA follows: TGTGCCAGTAGTCCCGGGACAACCAACTATGGCTACACCTTC. This translates into CASSPGTTNYGYTF.